This TCR beta chain was captured by sequencing in a study of T cell clonality in common variable immunodeficiency. CDR3 size: 14 residues. The germline gives CDR1 SGHKS, CDR2 YYEKEE (reference sequence). V was clipped by 1 base and J by 2 bases, with 9 bases between them. This clone was picked up many times. The DNA ends 3 residues before the CDR3 does, and the rest of the CDR3 is filled in from the germline J gene. Profiling relied on immunoSEQ multiplex PCR, and the TCRdb table lists in-frame clones only, not all of them. The sample has 35,000 to 55,000 clones, none seen only once. The rearrangement links TRBV5-5 to TRBJ1-1; tentative D call: TRBD1 (6 bases). The sample taken for sequencing was peripheral blood mononuclear cells. The sequence was obtained from a person aged 18 to 75 in good health. The CDR3 DNA, read in part, is TGTGCCAGCAGCTTGCGGGGGGCAAACACTGAA. Amino acids: CASSLRGANTE. The whole CDR3 protein is CASSLRGANTEAFF.